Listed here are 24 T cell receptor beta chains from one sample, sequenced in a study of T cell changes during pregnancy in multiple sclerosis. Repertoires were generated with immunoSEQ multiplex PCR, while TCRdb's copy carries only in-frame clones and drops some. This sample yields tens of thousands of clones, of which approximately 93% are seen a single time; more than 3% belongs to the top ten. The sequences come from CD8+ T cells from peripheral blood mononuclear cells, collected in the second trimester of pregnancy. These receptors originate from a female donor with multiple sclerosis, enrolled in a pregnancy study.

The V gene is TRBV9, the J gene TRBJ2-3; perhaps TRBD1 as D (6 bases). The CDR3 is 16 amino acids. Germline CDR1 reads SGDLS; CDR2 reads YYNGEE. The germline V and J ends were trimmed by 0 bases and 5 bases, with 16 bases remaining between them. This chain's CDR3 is CASSVDQGPPRDTQYF. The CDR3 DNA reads TGTGCCAGCAGCGTAGATCAGGGGCCACCGCGAGATACGCAGTATTTT.

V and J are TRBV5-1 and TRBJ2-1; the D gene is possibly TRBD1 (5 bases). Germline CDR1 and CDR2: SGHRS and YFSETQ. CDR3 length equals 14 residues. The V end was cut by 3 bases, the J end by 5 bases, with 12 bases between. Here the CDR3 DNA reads TGCGCCAGCAGCTGGCTGGACATGAACAATGAGCAGTTCTTC. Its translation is CASSWLDMNNEQFF.

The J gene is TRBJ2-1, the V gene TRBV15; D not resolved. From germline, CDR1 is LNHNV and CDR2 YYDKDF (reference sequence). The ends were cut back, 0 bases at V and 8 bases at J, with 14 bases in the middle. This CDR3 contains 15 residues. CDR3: CATSRDRNQADEQFF. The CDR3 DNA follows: TGTGCCACCAGCAGAGATCGTAACCAGGCCGATGAGCAGTTCTTC.

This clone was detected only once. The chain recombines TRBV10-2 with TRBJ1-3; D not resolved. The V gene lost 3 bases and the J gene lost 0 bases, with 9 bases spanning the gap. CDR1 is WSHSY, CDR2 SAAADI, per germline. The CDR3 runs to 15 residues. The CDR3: CASSDVLFSGNTIYF. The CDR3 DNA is TGCGCCAGCAGTGACGTCTTGTTCTCTGGAAACACCATATATTTT.

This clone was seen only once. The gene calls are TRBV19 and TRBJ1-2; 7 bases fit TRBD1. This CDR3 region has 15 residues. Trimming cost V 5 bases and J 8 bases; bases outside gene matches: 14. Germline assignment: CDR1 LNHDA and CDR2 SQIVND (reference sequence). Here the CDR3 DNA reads TGTGCCAGTAGTGGCGGACAGGCCCCCCTCTGGGGCTACACCTTC. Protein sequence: CASSGGQAPLWGYTF.

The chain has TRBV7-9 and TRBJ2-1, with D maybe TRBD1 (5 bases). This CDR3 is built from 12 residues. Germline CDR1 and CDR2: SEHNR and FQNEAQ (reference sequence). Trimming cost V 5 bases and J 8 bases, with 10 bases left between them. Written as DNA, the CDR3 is TGTGCCAGCAGCAGCAGGGTATATGAGCAGTTCTTC. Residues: CASSSRVYEQFF.

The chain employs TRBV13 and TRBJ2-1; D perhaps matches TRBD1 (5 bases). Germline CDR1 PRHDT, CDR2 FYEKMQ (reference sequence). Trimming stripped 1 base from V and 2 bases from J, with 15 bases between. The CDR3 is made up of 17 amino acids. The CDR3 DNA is TGTGCCAGCAGCTTAGAACCCAGCAGGGTTGCCTACAATGAGCAGTTCTTC. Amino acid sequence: CASSLEPSRVAYNEQFF.

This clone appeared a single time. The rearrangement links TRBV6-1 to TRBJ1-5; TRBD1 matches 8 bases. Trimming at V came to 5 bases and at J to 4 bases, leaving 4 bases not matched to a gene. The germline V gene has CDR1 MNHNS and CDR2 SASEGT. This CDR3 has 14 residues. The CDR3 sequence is CASSTGQGNQPQHF. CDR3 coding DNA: TGTGCCAGCAGTACAGGACAGGGAAATCAGCCCCAGCATTTT.

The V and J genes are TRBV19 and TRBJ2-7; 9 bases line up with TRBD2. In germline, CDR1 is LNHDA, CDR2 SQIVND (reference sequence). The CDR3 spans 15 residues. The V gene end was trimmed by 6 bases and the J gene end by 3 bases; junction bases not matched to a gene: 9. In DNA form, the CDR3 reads TGTGCCAGTAGCTATGCGGGAGGGGGGGGCTACGAGCAGTACTTC. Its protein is CASSYAGGGGYEQYF.

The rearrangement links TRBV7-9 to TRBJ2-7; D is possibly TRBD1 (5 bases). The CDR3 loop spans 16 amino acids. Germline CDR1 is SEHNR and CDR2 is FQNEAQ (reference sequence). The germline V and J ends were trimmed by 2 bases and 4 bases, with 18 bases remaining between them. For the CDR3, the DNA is TGTGCCAGCAGCTTAACAAGCCCAGGGCTTCCTTACGAGCAGTACTTC. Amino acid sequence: CASSLTSPGLPYEQYF.

The CDR3 loop reads CASSLASDYEQYF. The CDR3 nucleotides read TGCGCCAGCAGCTTGGCATCAGACTACGAGCAGTACTTC. The chain links TRBV5-1 to TRBJ2-5; no clear D gene. The DNA end is more similar to TRBJ2-7, so the J call may be wrong. The CDR3 runs to 13 residues. Germline CDR1 and CDR2: SGHRS and YFSETQ.

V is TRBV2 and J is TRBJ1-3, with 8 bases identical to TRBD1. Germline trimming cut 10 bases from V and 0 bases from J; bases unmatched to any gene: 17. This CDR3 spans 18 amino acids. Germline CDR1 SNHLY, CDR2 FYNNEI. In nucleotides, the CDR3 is TGTGCCATAACGGGACACGACAGGGGACGATACTCTGGAAACACCATATATTTT. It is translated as CAITGHDRGRYSGNTIYF. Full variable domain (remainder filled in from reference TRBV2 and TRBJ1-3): EPEVTQTPSHQVTQMGQEVILRCVPISNHLYFYWYRQILGQKVEFLVSFYNNEISEKSEIFDDQFSVERPDGSNFTLKIRSTKLEDSAMYFCAITGHDRGRYSGNTIYFGEGSWLTVV.

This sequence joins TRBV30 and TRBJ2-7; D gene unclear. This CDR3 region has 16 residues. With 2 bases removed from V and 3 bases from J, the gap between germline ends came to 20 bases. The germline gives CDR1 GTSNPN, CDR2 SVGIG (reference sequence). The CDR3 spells CAWSTSTALHYYEQYF. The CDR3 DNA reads TGTGCCTGGAGTACCTCTACTGCACTTCATTACTACGAGCAGTACTTC.

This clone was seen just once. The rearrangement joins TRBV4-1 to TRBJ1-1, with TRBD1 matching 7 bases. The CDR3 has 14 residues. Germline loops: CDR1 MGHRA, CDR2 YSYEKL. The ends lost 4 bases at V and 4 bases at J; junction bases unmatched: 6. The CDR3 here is CASSPPGGGTEAFF. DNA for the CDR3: TGCGCCAGCAGCCCCCCAGGGGGTGGCACTGAAGCTTTCTTT.

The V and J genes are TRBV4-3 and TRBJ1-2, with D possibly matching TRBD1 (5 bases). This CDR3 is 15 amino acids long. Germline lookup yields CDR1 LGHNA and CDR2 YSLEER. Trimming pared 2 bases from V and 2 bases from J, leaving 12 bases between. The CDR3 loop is CASSQQGLGNYGYTF. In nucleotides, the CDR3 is TGCGCCAGCAGCCAACAGGGTCTGGGGAACTATGGCTACACCTTC.

CDR3: CASSALAGGPGQFF. CDR3 nucleotides: TGTGCCAGTAGTGCACTAGCGGGAGGGCCAGGGCAGTTCTTC. The rearrangement uses TRBV19 and TRBJ2-1; 13 nucleotides align to TRBD2. The CDR3 has 14 residues. V trimming: 5 bases; J trimming: 12 bases; junction bases outside the gene matches: 7. The germline CDR1 and CDR2 sequences are LNHDA and SQIVND (reference sequence).

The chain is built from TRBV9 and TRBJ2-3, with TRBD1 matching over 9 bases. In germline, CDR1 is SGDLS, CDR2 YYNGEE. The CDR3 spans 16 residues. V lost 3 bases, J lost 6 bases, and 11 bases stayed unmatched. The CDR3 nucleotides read TGTGCCAGCAGCGAGGACTACAGGGGGCAGGGGGATACGCAGTATTTT. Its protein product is CASSEDYRGQGDTQYF.

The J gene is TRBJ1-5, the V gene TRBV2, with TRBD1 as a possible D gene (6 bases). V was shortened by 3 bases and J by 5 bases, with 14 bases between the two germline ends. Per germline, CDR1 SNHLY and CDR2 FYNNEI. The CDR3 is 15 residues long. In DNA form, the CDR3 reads TGTGCCAGCAGTGATCGGGGGGCGCCCCATCAGCCCCAGCATTTT. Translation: CASSDRGAPHQPQHF.

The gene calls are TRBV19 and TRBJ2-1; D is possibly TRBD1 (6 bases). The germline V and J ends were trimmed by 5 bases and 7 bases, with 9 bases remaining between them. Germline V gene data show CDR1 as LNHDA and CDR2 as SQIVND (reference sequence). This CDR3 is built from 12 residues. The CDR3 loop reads CASSLGANEQFF. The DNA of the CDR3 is TGTGCCAGTAGTCTGGGGGCAAATGAGCAGTTCTTC.

As DNA, the CDR3 is TGTGCCAGCAGCTTAGCGACGGGGACCGGGGAGCTGTTTTTT. Protein product: CASSLATGTGELFF. This chain connects TRBV7-2 to TRBJ2-2, with D perhaps matching TRBD2 (5 bases). The CDR3 length is 14 residues. V gave up 0 bases and J gave up 5 bases, with 7 bases separating them. Germline values: CDR1 SGHTA, CDR2 FQGNSA.

As DNA, the CDR3 is TGTGCCAGCAGAACTAGCGGACTACAGAATGAGCAGTTCTTC. This translates into CASRTSGLQNEQFF. The V gene is TRBV27, the J gene TRBJ2-1, with 8 positions matching TRBD2. CDR3 length: 14 amino acids. V was clipped by 6 bases and J by 7 bases; unmatched bases: 8. Per the germline V gene, CDR1 is MNHEY and CDR2 is SMNVEV (reference sequence).

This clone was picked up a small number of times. The CDR3 coding sequence is TGCGCCAGCAGCCAAGGTTATGTCGGCAATGAGCAGTTCTTC. This gives the protein CASSQGYVGNEQFF. The chain recombines TRBV4-1 with TRBJ2-1; unclear D gene. V was pared by 1 base and J by 6 bases, with 10 bases between. This CDR3 is 14 amino acids long. Germline values: CDR1 MGHRA, CDR2 YSYEKL.

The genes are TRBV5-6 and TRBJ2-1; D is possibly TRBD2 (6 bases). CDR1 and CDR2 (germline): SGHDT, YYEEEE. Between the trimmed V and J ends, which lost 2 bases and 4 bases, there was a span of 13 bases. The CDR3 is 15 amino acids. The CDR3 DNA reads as TGTGCCAGCAGCTTAAGTCGGGAGTGGTACAATGAGCAGTTCTTC. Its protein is CASSLSREWYNEQFF.

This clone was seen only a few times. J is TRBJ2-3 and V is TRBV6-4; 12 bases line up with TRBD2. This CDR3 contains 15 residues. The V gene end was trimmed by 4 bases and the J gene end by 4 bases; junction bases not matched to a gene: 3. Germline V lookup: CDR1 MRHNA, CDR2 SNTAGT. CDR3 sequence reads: CASSVLAGGADTQYF. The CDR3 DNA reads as TGTGCCAGCAGTGTACTAGCGGGAGGAGCAGATACGCAGTATTTT.